This T cell receptor beta chain was found in a study of tumor-infiltrating lymphocytes in primary liver carcinoma. From 500 ng of total RNA, TCR beta-specific cDNA was reverse-transcribed using a constant-region primer. Library construction for TCR beta comprised three nested multiplex PCR rounds performed with slightly modified ARM-PCR. MiXCR was run by TCRdb on the multiplex PCR reads, yielding one entry per CDR3 protein. The table includes roughly 200,000 distinct CDR3 sequences, about 85% detected once. On this clonotype itself: A much larger clonotype is one base distant, so this may be a read error.

Extraction of RNA together with DNA used 20-30 mg of unsorted bulk tissue. Resection treated the patients' primary liver carcinoma. This clonotype originated in a man aged 35 to 55 with primary liver carcinoma and hepatitis B virus infection. The sample comprised tumor tissue from primary liver carcinoma.

This CDR3 is CASNLGSTSGVYEQYF. The CDR3 DNA reads as TGCGCCAGCAACCTGGGGTCGACTAGCGGAGTCTACGAGCAGTACTTC. The J gene is TRBJ2-7, the V gene TRBV5-1; TRBD2 matches at 9 bases. The V gene end was trimmed by 6 bases and the J gene end by 3 bases; junction bases not matched to a gene: 13. Per germline, CDR1 SGHRS and CDR2 YFSETQ. The CDR3 covers 16 residues.